This TCR beta chain was identified in a study of tumor-infiltrating lymphocytes in primary liver carcinoma. Unsorted bulk tissue, 20-30 mg of it, served as the source for co-extraction of RNA and DNA. This clonotype came up once. Its specificity is not known. At one boundary the junction diverges from the germline segment, which might be a read error. The CDR3 has 15 amino acids. Study-wide results and caveats: Just around 8-24% of top clones spanned all five tumor regions.

Total RNA amounting to 500 ng was the source from which TCR beta cDNA was made with a constant-region primer. Three rounds of nested multiplex PCR with slightly modified ARM-PCR produced TCR beta libraries. Researchers ran the first two PCR rounds for ten to eleven cycles each with TRBV1-TRBV30 forward primers and a C-beta reverse primer. MiXCR, run by TCRdb on the multiplex PCR reads, gives a single entry per CDR3 protein. The repertoire has under 200,000 distinct CDR3 sequences, around 85% of them found once; the top ten carry 15% to 20%. The TCR originated in a man between 35 and 55 years old with primary liver carcinoma and hepatitis B virus infection. The sequencing sample was made of tumor tissue from primary liver carcinoma. This chain joins TRBV12-3 or TRBV12-4 and TRBJ1-4; D may be TRBD1 (5 bases). In nucleotides, the CDR3 is TGTGCCAGCAGTTTCAGTCCGGGGGGGAATGAAAAACTGTTATTT. Protein: CASSFSPGGNEKLLF.